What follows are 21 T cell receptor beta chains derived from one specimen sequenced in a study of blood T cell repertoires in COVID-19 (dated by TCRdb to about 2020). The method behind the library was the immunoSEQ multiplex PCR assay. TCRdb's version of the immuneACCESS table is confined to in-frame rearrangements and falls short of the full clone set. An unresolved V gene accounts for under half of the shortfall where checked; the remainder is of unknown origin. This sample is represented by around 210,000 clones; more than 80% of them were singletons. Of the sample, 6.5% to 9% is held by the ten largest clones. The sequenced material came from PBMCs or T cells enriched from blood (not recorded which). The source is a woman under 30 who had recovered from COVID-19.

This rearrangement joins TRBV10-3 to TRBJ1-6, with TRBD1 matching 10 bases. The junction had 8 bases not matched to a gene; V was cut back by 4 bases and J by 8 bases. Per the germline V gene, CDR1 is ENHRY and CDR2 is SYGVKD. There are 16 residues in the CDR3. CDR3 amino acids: CAISGQLTGGDSPLHF. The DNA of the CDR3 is TGTGCCATCAGTGGACAATTGACAGGGGGCGATTCACCCCTCCACTTT.

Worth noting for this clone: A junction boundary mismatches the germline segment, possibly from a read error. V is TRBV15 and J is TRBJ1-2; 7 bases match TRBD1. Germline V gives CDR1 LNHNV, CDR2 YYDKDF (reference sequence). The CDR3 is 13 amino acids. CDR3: CATSGDRVSGYTF. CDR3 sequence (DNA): TGTGCCACCAGCGGAGACAGGGTGTCTGGCTACACCTTC.

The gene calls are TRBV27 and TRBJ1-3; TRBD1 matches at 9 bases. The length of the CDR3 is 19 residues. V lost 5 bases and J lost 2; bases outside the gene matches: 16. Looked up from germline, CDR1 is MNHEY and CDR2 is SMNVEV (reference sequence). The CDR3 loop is CASSLFPPGQGITGNTIYF. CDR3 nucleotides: TGTGCCAGCAGTCTATTCCCCCCGGGACAGGGAATTACTGGAAACACCATATATTTT.

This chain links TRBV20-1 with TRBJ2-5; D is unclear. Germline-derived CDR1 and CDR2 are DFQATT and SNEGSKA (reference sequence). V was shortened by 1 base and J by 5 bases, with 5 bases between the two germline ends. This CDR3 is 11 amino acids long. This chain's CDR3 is CSARGPETQYF. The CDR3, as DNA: TGCAGTGCTAGAGGTCCGGAGACCCAGTACTTC.

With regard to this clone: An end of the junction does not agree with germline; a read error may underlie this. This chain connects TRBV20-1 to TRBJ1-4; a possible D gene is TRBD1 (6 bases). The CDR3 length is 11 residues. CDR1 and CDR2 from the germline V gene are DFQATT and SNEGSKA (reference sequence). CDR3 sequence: CSARERGGLNF. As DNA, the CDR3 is TGCAGTGCTAGGGAGAGAGGGGGATTGAATTTT.

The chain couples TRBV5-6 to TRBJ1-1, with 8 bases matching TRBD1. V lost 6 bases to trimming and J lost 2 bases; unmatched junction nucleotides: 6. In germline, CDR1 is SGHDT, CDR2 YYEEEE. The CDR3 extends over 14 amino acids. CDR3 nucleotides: TGTGCCAGCATACGGGACAGGAGCAACACTGAAGCTTTCTTT. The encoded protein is CASIRDRSNTEAFF. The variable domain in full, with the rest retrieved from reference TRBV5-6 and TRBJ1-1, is DAGVTQSPTHLIKTRGQQVTLRCSPKSGHDTVSWYQQALGQGPQFIFQYYEEEERQRGNFPDRFSGHQFPNYSSELNVNALLLGDSALYLCASIRDRSNTEAFFGQGTRLTVV.

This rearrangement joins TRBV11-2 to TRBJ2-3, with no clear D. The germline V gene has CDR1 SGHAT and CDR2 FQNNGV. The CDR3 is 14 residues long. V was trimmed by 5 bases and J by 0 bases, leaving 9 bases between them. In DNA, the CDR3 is TGTGCCAGCAGCCCCCAGGCTAGCACAGATACGCAGTATTTT. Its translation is CASSPQASTDTQYF.

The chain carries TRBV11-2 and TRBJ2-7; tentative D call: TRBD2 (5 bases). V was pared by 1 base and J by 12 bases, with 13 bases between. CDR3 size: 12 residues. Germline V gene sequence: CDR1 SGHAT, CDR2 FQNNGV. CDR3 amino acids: CASSLALRVAYF. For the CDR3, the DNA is TGTGCCAGCAGCTTAGCCTTGAGGGTTGCGTACTTC.

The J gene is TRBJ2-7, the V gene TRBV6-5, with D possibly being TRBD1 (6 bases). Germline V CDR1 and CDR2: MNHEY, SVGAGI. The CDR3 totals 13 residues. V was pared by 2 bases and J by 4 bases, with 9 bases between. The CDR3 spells CASSYQGSYEQYF. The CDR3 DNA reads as TGTGCCAGCAGTTACCAGGGGTCGTACGAGCAGTACTTC.

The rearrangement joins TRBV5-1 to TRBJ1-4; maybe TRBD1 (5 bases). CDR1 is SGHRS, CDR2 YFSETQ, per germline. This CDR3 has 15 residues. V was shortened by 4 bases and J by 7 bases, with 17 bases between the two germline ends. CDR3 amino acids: CASSLGTGPSEKLFF. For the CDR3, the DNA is TGCGCCAGCAGCCTGGGAACAGGTCCCAGTGAAAAACTGTTTTTT.

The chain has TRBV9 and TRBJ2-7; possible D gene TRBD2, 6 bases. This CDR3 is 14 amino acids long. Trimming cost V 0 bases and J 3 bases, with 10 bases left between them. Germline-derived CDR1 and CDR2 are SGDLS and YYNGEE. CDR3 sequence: CASSVGWGDYEQYF. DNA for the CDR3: TGTGCCAGCAGCGTAGGATGGGGGGACTACGAGCAGTACTTC.

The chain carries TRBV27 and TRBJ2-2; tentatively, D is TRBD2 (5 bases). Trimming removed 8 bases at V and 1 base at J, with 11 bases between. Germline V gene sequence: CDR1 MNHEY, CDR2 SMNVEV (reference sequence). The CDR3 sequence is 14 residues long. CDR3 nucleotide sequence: TGTGCCAGCCGCTCGGCGGGGAACACCGGGGAGCTGTTTTTT. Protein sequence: CASRSAGNTGELFF.

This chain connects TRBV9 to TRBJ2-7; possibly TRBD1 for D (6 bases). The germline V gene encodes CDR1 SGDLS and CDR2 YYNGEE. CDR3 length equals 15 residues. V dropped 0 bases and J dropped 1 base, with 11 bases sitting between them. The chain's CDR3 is CASSVEPGTSYEQYF. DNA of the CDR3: TGTGCCAGCAGCGTAGAACCAGGGACATCCTACGAGCAGTACTTC.

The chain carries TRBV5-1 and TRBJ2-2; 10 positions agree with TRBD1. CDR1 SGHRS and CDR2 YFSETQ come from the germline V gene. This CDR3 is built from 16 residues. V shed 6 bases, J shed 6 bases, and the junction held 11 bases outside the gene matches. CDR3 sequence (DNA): TGCGCCAGCACCTTAGGGGACAGGGGTAATTCCGGGGAGCTGTTTTTT. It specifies CASTLGDRGNSGELFF.

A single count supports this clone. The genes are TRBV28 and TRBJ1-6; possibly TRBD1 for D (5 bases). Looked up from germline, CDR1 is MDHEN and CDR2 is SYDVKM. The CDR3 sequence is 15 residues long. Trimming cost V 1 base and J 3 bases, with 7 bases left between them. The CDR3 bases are TGTGCCAGCAGTTTATCAACAGGCTATAATTCACCCCTCCACTTT. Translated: CASSLSTGYNSPLHF. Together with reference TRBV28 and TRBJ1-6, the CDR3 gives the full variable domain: DVKVTQSSRYLVKRTGEKVFLECVQDMDHENMFWYRQDPGLGLRLIYFSYDVKMKEKGDIPEGYSVSREKKERFSLILESASTNQTSMYLCASSLSTGYNSPLHFGNGTRLTVT.

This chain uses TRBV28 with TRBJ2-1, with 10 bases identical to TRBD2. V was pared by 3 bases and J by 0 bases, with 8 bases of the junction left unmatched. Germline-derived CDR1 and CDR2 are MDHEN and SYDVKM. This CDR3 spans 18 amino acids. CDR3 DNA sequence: TGTGCCAGCAGTTTCGCTCGAGCGGGGGGGATCTCCTACAATGAGCAGTTCTTC. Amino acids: CASSFARAGGISYNEQFF.

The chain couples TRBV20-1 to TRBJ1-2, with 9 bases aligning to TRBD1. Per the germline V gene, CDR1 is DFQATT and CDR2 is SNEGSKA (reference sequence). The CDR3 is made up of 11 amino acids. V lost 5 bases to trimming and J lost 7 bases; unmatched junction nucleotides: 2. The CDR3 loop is CSAGTGFGYTF. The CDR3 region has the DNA TGCAGTGCTGGGACAGGGTTTGGCTACACCTTC.

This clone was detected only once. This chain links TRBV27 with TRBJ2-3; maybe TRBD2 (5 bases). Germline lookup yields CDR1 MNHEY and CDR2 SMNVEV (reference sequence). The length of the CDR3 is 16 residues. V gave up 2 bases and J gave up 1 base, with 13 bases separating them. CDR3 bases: TGTGCCAGCAGTTTAGGGTCTAGCCCTCGCACAGATACGCAGTATTTT. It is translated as CASSLGSSPRTDTQYF.

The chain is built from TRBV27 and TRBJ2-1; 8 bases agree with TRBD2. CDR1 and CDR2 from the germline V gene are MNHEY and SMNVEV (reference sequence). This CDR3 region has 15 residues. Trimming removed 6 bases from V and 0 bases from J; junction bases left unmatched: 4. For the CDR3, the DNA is TGTGCCAGCAGGGGCGGGGGGCACTCCTACAATGAGCAGTTCTTC. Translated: CASRGGGHSYNEQFF.

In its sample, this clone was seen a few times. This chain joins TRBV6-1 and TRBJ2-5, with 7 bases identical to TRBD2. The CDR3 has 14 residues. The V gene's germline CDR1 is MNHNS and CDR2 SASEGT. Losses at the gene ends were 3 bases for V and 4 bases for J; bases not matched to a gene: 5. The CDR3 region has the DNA TGTGCCAGCAGTGAGGGGACTATCCTAGAGACCCAGTACTTC. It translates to CASSEGTILETQYF.

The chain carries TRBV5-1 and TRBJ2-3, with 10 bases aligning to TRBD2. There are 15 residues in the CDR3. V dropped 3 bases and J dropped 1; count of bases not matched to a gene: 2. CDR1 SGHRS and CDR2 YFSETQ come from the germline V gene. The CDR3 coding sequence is TGCGCCAGCAGCTATACTAGCGGGGGCACAGATACGCAGTATTTT. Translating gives CASSYTSGGTDTQYF.